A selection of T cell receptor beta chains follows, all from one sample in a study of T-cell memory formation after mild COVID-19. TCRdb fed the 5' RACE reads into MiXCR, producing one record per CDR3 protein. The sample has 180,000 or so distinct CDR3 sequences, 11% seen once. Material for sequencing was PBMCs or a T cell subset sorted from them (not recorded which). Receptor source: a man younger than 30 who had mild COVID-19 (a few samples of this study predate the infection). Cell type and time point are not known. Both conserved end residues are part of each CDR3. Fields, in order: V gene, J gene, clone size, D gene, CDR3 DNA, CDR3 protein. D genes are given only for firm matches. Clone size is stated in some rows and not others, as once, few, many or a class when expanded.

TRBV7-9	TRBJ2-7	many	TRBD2	TGTGCCAGCAGCCCCGGTGGGACTAGCGGGGGATTCGAGCAGTACTTC	CASSPGGTSGGFEQYF
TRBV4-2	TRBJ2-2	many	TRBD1	TGTGCCAGCAGCCCCCGGACAGGGGTGAACACCGGGGAGCTGTTTTTT	CASSPRTGVNTGELFF
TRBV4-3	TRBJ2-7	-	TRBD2	TGCGCCAGCAGCCAAGGATTAGCGGGGGGGCCACGTATGGGGTACGAGCAGTACTTC	CASSQGLAGGPRMGYEQYF
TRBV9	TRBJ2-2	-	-	TGTGCCAGCAGCGTAAGTCCGAACACCGGGGAGCTGTTTTTT	CASSVSPNTGELFF
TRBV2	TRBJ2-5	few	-	TGTGCCAGCGGGACTCCGTACCAAGAGACCCAGTACTTC	CASGTPYQETQYF
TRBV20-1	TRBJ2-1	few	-	TGCAGTGCTCGAGACAATGAGCAGTTCTTC	CSARDNEQFF
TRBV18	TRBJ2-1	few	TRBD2	TGTGCCAGCTCACCCCTACTAGCGGGGGCCGACAATGAGCAGTTCTTC	CASSPLLAGADNEQFF
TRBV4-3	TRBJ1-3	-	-	TGCGCCAGCAGCCAAGATGCAGGTCTTTTGACTGGAAACACCATATATTTT	CASSQDAGLLTGNTIYF
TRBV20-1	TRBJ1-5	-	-	TGCAGTGCTAGGATCCCCGGGAGGAGTAAGCCCCAGCATTTT	CSARIPGRSKPQHF
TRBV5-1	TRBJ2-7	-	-	TGCGCCAGCAGCCCCCAGGGGAACTACGAGCAGTACTTC	CASSPQGNYEQYF
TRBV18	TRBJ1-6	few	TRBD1	TGTGCCAGCTCACCGTCAACGGGACAGAATTCACCCCTCCACTTT	CASSPSTGQNSPLHF
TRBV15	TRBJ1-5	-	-	TGTGCCACCAGCAGACCAGGGCCAGCCCAGCATTTT	CATSRPGPAQHF
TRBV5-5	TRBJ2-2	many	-	TGTGCCAGCAGCAGAGGGACGGCTAACACCGGGGAGCTGTTTTTT	CASSRGTANTGELFF
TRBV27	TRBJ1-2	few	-	TGTGCCAGAGCGAGTCCGGCTGGCTACACCTTC	CARASPAGYTF
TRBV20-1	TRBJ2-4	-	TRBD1	TGCAGTGCTAGAGAAGGAAGGGGGCGATCAAACATTCAGTACTTC	CSAREGRGRSNIQYF
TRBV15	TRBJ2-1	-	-	TGTGCCACCAGCAGAGATGCAATAGGTGAGCAGTTCTTC	CATSRDAIGEQFF
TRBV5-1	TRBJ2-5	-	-	TGCGCCAGCAGCTTGGCCGGGAACCAAGAGACCCAGTACTTC	CASSLAGNQETQYF
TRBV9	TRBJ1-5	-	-	TGTGCCAGCAGCAGGTCCCGACAGAGCAATCAGCCCCAGCATTTT	CASSRSRQSNQPQHF
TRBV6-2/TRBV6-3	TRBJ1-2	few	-	TGTGCCAGCAGTTACGCAGCGGAGAACTATGGCTACACCTTC	CASSYAAENYGYTF
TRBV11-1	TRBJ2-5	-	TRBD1	TGTGCCAGCAGCCGGGACAGGGGGGGAGAGACCCAGTACTTC	CASSRDRGGETQYF
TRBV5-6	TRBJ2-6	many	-	TGTGCCAGCAGAATTGGGCTCTCTGGGGCCAACGTCCTGACTTTC	CASRIGLSGANVLTF
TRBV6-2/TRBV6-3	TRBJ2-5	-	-	TGTGCCAGCAGTTACGGGATTCTGGAGACCCAGTACTTC	CASSYGILETQYF
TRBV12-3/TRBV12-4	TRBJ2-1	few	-	TGTGCCAGCAGTCGAAGTACATCGACCTACAATGAGCAGTTCTTC	CASSRSTSTYNEQFF
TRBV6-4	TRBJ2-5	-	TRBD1	TGTGCCAGCGCCGGGGACAGACATGGAGATAACCAAGAGACCCAGTACTTC	CASAGDRHGDNQETQYF
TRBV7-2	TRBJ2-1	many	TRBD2	TGTGCCAGCAGCCCCAGGGCGGGGGGGCCGCAGTTCTTC	CASSPRAGGPQFF
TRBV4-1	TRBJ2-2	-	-	TGCGCCAGCAGCCACCTACAGGGAAAGGTTAAAAGGACCGGGGAGCTGTTTTTT	CASSHLQGKVKRTGELFF
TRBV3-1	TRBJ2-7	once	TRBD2	TGTGCCAGCACCCTAGCGGGGAGCTCCTACGAGCAGTACTTC	CASTLAGSSYEQYF
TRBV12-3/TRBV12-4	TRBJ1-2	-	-	TGTGCCAGCAGGGCAGGGAGGATTCCGTTTGGCTACACCTTC	CASRAGRIPFGYTF
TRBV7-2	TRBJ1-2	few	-	TGTGCCAGCAGCTCAAAGGGGAGCTATGGCTACACCTTC	CASSSKGSYGYTF
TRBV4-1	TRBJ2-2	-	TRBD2	TGCGCCAGCAGCCCCGGGACTAGCGGGGGGGGGGAGCTGTTTTTT	CASSPGTSGGGELFF
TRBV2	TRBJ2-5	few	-	TGTGCCAGCAGTGAACGAGGGTCGTCCCAGTACTTC	CASSERGSSQYF
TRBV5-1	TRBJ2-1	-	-	TGCGCCAGCAGCTTGGGCGCTGACAATGAGCAGTTCTTC	CASSLGADNEQFF
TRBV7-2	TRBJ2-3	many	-	TGTGCCAGCAGCTTAGGGATTTGGAAACTGGAGTATTTT	CASSLGIWKLEYF
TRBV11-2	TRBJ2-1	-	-	TGTGCCAGCAGCTTAGGGGCCATAGTAACTAGCAGGCACAATGAGCAGTTCTTC	CASSLGAIVTSRHNEQFF
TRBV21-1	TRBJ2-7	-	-	TGTGCCAGCAGCAAAGAACGGCAGCCCCCCTACGAGCAGTACTTC	CASSKERQPPYEQYF
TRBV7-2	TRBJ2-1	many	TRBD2	TGTGCCAGCAGCAAACCTAGCGGGGGGGCATACAATGAGCAGTTCTTC	CASSKPSGGAYNEQFF
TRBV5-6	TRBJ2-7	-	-	TGTGCCAGCAGACACAGGGTATCCTACGAGCAGTACTTC	CASRHRVSYEQYF
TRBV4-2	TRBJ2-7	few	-	TGTGCCAGCAGCCAAGGGGATTGGTCAGAAAGAACCTACGAGCAGTACTTC	CASSQGDWSERTYEQYF
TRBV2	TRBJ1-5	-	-	TGTGCCAGCAAGATCGCGGGCAATCAGCCCCAGCATTTT	CASKIAGNQPQHF
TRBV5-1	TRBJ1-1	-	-	TGCGCCAGCAGCGTGAGCCCCGCAGGTCAGGACGCCACTGAAGCTTTCTTT	CASSVSPAGQDATEAFF
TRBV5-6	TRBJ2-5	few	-	TGTGCCAGCAGCGCCCTGGGACGAGAGACCCAGTACTTC	CASSALGRETQYF
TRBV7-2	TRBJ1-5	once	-	TGTGCCAGCAGCCACTGGGGTGGTCAGCCCCAGCATTTT	CASSHWGGQPQHF
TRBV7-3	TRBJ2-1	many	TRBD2	TGTGCCAGCAGCTTACATAGCGGACTAGCGGGGACGGGTGAGCAGTTCTTC	CASSLHSGLAGTGEQFF
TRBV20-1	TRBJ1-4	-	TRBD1	TGCAGTGCTAGAGGGTCCGCCCGGACAGGGCTTAATGAAAAACTGTTTTTT	CSARGSARTGLNEKLFF
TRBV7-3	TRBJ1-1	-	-	TGTGCCAGCAGCTTAAATACGGACACTGAAGCTTTCTTT	CASSLNTDTEAFF